This T cell receptor (beta chain) stems from a study of T cells after yellow fever vaccination. This clonotype was seen many times. No antigen is known for it. In making TCR cDNA, 5'RACE template switching added a universal primer site and UMIs to it. TCRdb called the 5' RACE reads again in MiXCR, with one record for every CDR3 protein. The sample has 110,000 to 150,000 distinct CDR3 sequences, 5% to 7.5% seen once. Germline CDR1 and CDR2: DFQATT and SNEGSKA (reference sequence). Trimming removed 5 bases at V and 0 bases at J, with 10 bases between. CDR3 length: 13 amino acids. General study findings and limits: The secondary response was weaker, and its peak arrived faster, on day 5 versus 15.

Sequencing used CD4+ T cells sorted from PBMCs, obtained 10 days after the yellow fever booster vaccination. The origin of this receptor is a man in his thirties or forties who received the YFV17D yellow fever vaccine. This chain connects TRBV20-1 to TRBJ2-5; D unclear. As DNA, the CDR3 is TGCAGTGCTCTCCGGACGGACCAAGAGACCCAGTACTTC. Protein product: CSALRTDQETQYF.